This T cell receptor beta chain stems from a study of CD8 T cells in Susac syndrome. The CDR3 contains 20 residues. In germline, CDR1 is KGHSH, CDR2 LQKENI. The V and J ends lost 3 bases and 4 bases, in that order; junction bases with no gene match: 17. It was with random hexamers that about 0.45 to 1 ug RNA was reverse transcribed. The amplification used immunoSEQ multiplex PCR on TCR beta CDR3; it spanned 54 Vbeta and 13 Jbeta. Each CDR3 protein gets one entry after TCRdb re-called the immunoSEQ multiplex PCR reads with MiXCR. Of approximately 220,000 distinct CDR3 sequences listed, 80% to 95% are singletons.

The chain combines TRBV18 with TRBJ2-3, with TRBD1 identical over 12 bases. The material sequenced was CD8+ T cells from PBMCs. This receptor was obtained from a human donor with multiple sclerosis. The CDR3 spells CASSPLDGTGGPHRADTQYF. The CDR3 DNA is TGTGCCAGCTCACCGTTGGACGGGACAGGGGGCCCTCATAGGGCAGATACGCAGTATTTT.